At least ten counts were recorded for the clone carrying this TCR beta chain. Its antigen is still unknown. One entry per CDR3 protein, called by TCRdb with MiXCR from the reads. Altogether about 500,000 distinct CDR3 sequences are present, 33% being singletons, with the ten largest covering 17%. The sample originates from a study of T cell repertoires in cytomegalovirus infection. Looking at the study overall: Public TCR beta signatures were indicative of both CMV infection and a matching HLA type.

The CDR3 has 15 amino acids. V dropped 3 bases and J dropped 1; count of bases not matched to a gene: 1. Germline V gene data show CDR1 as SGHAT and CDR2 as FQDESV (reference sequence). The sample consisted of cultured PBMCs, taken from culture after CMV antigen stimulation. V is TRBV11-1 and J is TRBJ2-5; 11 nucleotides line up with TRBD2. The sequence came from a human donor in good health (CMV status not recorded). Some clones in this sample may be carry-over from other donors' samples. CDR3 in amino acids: CASSFGLAGQETQYF. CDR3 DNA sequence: TGTGCCAGCAGCTTTGGACTAGCGGGCCAAGAGACCCAGTACTTC.